The 8 T cell receptor beta chains given below trace back to one sample, sequenced in a study of CD8+CD57+ T cells in acquired aplastic anemia. Genomic DNA provided the template from which TCR beta VDJ and CDR3 profiles were obtained. Each CDR3 protein gets one entry after TCRdb re-called the reads with MiXCR. The table records fewer than 200,000 distinct CDR3 sequences, 55% to 75% of them present only once. The material sequenced was sorted CD4+, CD8+, or CD8+CD57+ T cells (not recorded which) from PBMCs. The origin of the receptors is a human donor in good health.

This rearrangement joins TRBV2 to TRBJ2-2; the D gene is possibly TRBD2 (5 bases). V was clipped by 5 bases and J by 5 bases, with 15 bases between them. The CDR3 totals 15 residues. The V gene's germline CDR1 is SNHLY and CDR2 FYNNEI. In DNA form, the CDR3 reads TGTGCCAGCAGTCCTTGGATAAGGGAGACCGGGGAGCTGTTTTTT. This gives the protein CASSPWIRETGELFF.

The chain couples TRBV2 to TRBJ1-2, with unresolved D. CDR3 size: 13 residues. V was cut by 8 bases and J by 5 bases, with 15 bases left in between. Germline CDR1 SNHLY, CDR2 FYNNEI. Here the CDR3 DNA reads TGTGCCAGCGACCGGGCAGGCGCTTATGGCTACACCTTC. Translated, it gives CASDRAGAYGYTF.

There are many counts of this clonotype. The genes are TRBV5-6 and TRBJ1-3; D ambiguous. The CDR3 has 14 residues. Trimming left V 2 bases short and J 4 bases short, with 10 bases between. From germline, CDR1 is SGHDT and CDR2 YYEEEE. CDR3 DNA: TGTGCCAGCAGCTTACAGAGGCAGGGAAACACCATATATTTT. Protein: CASSLQRQGNTIYF. Looking up the rest from reference TRBV5-6 and TRBJ1-3 gives the full variable domain: DAGVTQSPTHLIKTRGQQVTLRCSPKSGHDTVSWYQQALGQGPQFIFQYYEEEERQRGNFPDRFSGHQFPNYSSELNVNALLLGDSALYLCASSLQRQGNTIYFGEGSWLTVV.

The V and J genes are TRBV6-5 and TRBJ2-7; 8 bases map to TRBD1. The germline V gene encodes CDR1 MNHEY and CDR2 SVGAGI. Losses at the gene ends were 6 bases for V and 2 bases for J; bases not matched to a gene: 6. This CDR3 is built from 14 residues. CDR3 residues: CASRADRGPYEQYF. The DNA for the CDR3 is TGTGCCAGCAGGGCCGACAGGGGTCCCTACGAGCAGTACTTC.

The chain carries TRBV14 and TRBJ2-7; D remains unclear. This CDR3 is built from 12 residues. Germline V gene data show CDR1 as SGHDN and CDR2 as FVKESK. V lost 1 base to trimming and J lost 3 bases, with 4 bases between them. The CDR3 nucleotides read TGTGCCAGCAGCCAAGTACTCTACGAGCAGTACTTC. It codes for CASSQVLYEQYF. The variable domain in full, with the rest retrieved from reference TRBV14 and TRBJ2-7, is EAGVTQFPSHSVIEKGQTVTLRCDPISGHDNLYWYRRVMGKEIKFLLHFVKESKQDESGMPNNRFLAERTGGTYSTLKVQPAELEDSGVYFCASSQVLYEQYFGPGTRLTVT.

The chain carries TRBV24-1 and TRBJ2-3; D remains unclear. This CDR3 is built from 18 residues. From germline, CDR1 is KGHDR and CDR2 SFDVKD. V lost 4 bases and J 1 base, leaving 20 bases between the germline ends. The CDR3 coding sequence is TGTGCCACCAGTGACCCCGGTGGCACGCGAGGAGGCACAGATACGCAGTATTTT. It is translated as CATSDPGGTRGGTDTQYF.

This clonotype was counted many times. The chain uses TRBV6-5 and TRBJ2-5; a possible D gene is TRBD2 (6 bases). The length of the CDR3 is 15 residues. V was clipped by 0 bases and J by 1 base, with 9 bases between them. In germline, CDR1 is MNHEY, CDR2 SVGAGI. The CDR3: CASSYSTLAQETQYF. In nucleotides, the CDR3 is TGTGCCAGCAGTTACTCAACACTAGCCCAAGAGACCCAGTACTTC.

This clonotype was recorded many times. The V gene is TRBV20-1, the J gene TRBJ2-5; tentative D call: TRBD2 (5 bases). Trimming removed 0 bases at V and 5 bases at J, with 16 bases between. Per germline, CDR1 DFQATT and CDR2 SNEGSKA (reference sequence). CDR3 size: 15 residues. The CDR3 spells CSARDLSASRETQYF. For the CDR3, the DNA is TGCAGTGCTAGAGATCTGTCGGCTAGCCGGGAGACCCAGTACTTC.